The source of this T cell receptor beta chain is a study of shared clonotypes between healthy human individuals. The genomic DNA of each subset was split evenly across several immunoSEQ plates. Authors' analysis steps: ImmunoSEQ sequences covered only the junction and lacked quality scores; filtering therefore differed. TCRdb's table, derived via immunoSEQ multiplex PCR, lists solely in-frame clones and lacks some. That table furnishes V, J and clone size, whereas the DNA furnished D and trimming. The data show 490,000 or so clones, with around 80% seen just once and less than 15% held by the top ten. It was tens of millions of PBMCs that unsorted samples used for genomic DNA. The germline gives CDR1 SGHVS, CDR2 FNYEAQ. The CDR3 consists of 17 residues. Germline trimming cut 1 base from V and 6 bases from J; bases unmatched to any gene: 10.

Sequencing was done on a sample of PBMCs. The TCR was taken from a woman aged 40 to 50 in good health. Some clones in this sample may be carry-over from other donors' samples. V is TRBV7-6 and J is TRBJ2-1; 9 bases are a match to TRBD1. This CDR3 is CASSLEGFGTGSNEQFF. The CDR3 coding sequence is TGTGCCAGCAGCTTAGAAGGGTTCGGGACAGGGAGCAATGAGCAGTTCTTC.